Sequencing of this T cell receptor beta chain was carried out in a study of blood T cell repertoires in COVID-19. From germline, CDR1 is KGHSH and CDR2 LQKENI. The V end was cut by 2 bases, the J end by 2 bases, with 22 bases between. This CDR3 spans 18 amino acids. The protocol was immunoSEQ multiplex PCR, while the TCRdb copy is restricted to in-frame clones and leaves out a portion. This table has about 71,000 clones, about four fifths appearing once. The sequencing input was peripheral blood. The receptor was isolated from a woman older than 75 with acute or convalescent COVID-19. The rearrangement joins TRBV18 to TRBJ2-7, with a weak D call TRBD2 (6 bases). CDR3 coding DNA: TGTGCCAGCTCACCAAGTGAGGGGTCCAGCGGGTCCCCCTACGAGCAGTACTTC. Translated: CASSPSEGSSGSPYEQYF.